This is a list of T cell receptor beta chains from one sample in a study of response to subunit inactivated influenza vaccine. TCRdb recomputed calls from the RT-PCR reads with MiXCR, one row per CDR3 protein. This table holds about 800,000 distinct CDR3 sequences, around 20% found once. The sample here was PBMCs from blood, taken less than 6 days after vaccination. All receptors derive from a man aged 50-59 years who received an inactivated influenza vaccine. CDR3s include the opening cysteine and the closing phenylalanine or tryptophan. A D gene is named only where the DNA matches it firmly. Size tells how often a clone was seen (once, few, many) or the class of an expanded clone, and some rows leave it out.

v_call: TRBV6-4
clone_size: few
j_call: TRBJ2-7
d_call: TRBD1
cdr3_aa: CASIGLISGQDSNEQYF
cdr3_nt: TGTGCCAGCATCGGTCTTATTTCGGGACAGGACTCCAACGAGCAGTACTTC

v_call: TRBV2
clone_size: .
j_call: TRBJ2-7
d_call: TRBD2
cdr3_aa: CASSGTSGFYEQYF
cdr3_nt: TGTGCCAGCAGTGGGACTAGCGGGTTCTACGAGCAGTACTTC

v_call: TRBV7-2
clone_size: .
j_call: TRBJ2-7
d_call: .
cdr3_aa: CASSSEFTALNYEQYF
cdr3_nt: TGTGCCAGCAGCTCCGAGTTTACAGCCTTAAACTACGAGCAGTACTTC

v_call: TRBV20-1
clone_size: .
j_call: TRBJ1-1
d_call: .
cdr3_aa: CSARDQGGLMNTEAFF
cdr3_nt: TGCAGTGCTAGAGATCAAGGGGGGCTCATGAACACTGAAGCTTTCTTT

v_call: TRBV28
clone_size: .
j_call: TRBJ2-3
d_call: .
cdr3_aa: CASSLIRTYRPTDTQYF
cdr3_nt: TGTGCCAGCAGTTTAATACGGACTTATCGCCCCACAGATACGCAGTATTTT

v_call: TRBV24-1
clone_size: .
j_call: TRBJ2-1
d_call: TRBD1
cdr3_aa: CATSDQTGKDWNEQFF
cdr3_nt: TGTGCCACCAGTGACCAGACAGGGAAGGACTGGAATGAGCAGTTCTTC

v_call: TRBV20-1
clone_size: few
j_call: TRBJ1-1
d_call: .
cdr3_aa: CSAPTPTAPNTEAFF
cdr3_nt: TGCAGTGCCCCGACTCCGACCGCCCCGAACACTGAAGCTTTCTTT

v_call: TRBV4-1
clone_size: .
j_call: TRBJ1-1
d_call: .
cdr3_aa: CASSQRGVEAFF
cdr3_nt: TGCGCCAGCAGCCAGAGAGGGGTGGAGGCTTTCTTT

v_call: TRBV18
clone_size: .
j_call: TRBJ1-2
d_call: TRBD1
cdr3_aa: CASSKETGGVGYTF
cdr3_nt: TGTGCCAGCTCCAAAGAGACAGGGGGCGTTGGCTACACCTTC

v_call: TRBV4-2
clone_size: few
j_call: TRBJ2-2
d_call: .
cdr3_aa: CASSPYWGGATTGELFF
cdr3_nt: TGTGCCAGCAGCCCCTATTGGGGGGGGGCAACCACCGGGGAGCTGTTTTTT

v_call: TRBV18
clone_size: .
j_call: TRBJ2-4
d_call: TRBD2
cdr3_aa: CASSHGLALENIQYF
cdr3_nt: TGTGCCAGCTCACATGGACTAGCGTTGGAGAACATTCAGTACTTC

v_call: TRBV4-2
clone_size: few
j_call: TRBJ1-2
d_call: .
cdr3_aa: CASSQDRDGYYGYTF
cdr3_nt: TGTGCCAGCAGCCAAGATCGGGACGGCTACTATGGCTACACCTTC

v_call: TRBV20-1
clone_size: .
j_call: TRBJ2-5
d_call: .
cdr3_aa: CSAHWEGAIEETQYF
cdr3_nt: TGCAGTGCTCACTGGGAGGGGGCGATAGAGGAGACCCAGTACTTC

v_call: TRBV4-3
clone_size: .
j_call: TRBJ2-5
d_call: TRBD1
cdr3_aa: CASSQDRGLSETQYF
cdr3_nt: TGCGCCAGCAGCCAAGACAGGGGGCTTTCGGAGACCCAGTACTTC

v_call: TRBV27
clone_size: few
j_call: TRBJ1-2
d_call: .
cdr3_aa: CASSSAGRLDYTF
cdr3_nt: TGTGCCAGCAGTTCGGCAGGGCGTTTGGACTACACCTTC

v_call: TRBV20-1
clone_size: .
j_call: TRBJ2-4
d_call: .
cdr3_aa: CSASRGGLAKNIQYF
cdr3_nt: TGCAGTGCTAGTCGGGGTGGGCTAGCCAAAAACATTCAGTACTTC

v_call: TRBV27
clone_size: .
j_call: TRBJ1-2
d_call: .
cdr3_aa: CASSLSDGLSYGYTF
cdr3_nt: TGTGCCAGCAGTTTATCCGACGGGCTTAGCTATGGCTACACCTTC

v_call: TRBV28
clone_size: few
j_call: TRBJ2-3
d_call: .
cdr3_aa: CASSLPSRGGADTQYF
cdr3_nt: TGTGCCAGCAGTTTACCTTCGAGGGGGGGGGCAGATACGCAGTATTTT

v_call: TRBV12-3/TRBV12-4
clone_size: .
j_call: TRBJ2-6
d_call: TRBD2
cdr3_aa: CASSLIWRGGRRKSYSGANVLTF
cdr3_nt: TGTGCCAGCAGTTTAATCTGGAGGGGAGGGAGACGAAAATCCTACTCTGGGGCCAACGTCCTGACTTTC

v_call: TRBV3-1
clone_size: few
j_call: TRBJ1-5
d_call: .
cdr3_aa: CASSQDWQARVMPQHF
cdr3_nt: TGTGCCAGCAGCCAAGATTGGCAGGCAAGGGTGATGCCCCAGCATTTT

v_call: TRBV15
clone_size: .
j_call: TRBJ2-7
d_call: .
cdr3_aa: CATSRDPLTHSEQYF
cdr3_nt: TGTGCCACCAGCAGAGATCCTCTGACCCACTCCGAGCAGTACTTC

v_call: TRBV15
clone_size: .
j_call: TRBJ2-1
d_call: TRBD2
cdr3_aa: CATSRESLAGRLSFF
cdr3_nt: TGTGCCACCAGCAGAGAATCACTAGCGGGGAGGCTATCTTTCTTC

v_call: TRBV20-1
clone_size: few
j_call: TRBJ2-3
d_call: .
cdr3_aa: CSARDLYRVGDTQYF
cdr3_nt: TGCAGTGCTAGAGATCTATACAGGGTGGGAGATACGCAGTATTTT

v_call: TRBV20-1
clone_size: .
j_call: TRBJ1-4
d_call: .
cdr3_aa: CSADEKGTNEKLFF
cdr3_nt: TGCAGTGCTGATGAAAAGGGAACTAATGAAAAACTGTTTTTT

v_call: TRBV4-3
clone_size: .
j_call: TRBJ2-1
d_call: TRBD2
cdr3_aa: CASSQVTSGTYNEQFF
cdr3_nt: TGCGCCAGCAGCCAAGTGACTAGCGGGACCTACAATGAGCAGTTCTTC